Listed below are T cell receptor beta chains from one sample, sequenced in a study of T cell responses to AZD1222 COVID-19 vaccine. The data were produced by immunoSEQ multiplex PCR, yet TCRdb's version contains in-frame clones alone and is incomplete. Here the sample spans some 160,000 clones, roughly 92% being singletons. Sequencing was performed on peripheral blood, taken on day 0 of AZD1222 vaccination. These receptors were collected from an adult in good health. The CDR3 runs from the conserved cysteine through the conserved F or W. Fields, in order: V gene, J gene, CDR3 protein.

v_gene: TRBV7-9; j_gene: TRBJ2-3; CDR3aa: CASSLYTSGDTQYF
v_gene: TRBV28; j_gene: TRBJ2-1; CDR3aa: CASSWGDRDEQFF
v_gene: TRBV19; j_gene: TRBJ1-5; CDR3aa: CASRQGGQPQHF
v_gene: TRBV19; j_gene: TRBJ2-7; CDR3aa: CASSTSGHRNPPYEQYF
v_gene: TRBV27; j_gene: TRBJ1-1; CDR3aa: CASSPRGMNTEAFF
v_gene: TRBV7-9; j_gene: TRBJ1-5; CDR3aa: CASSAIGTGRANQPQHF
v_gene: TRBV7-2; j_gene: TRBJ2-7; CDR3aa: CASSTGQVRSYEQYF
v_gene: TRBV5-6; j_gene: TRBJ2-1; CDR3aa: CASSLDVSSYNEQFF
v_gene: TRBV20-1; j_gene: TRBJ2-7; CDR3aa: CSASRQGFGEQYF
v_gene: TRBV29-1; j_gene: TRBJ1-6; CDR3aa: CSVGATPISPLHF
v_gene: TRBV5-8; j_gene: TRBJ1-1; CDR3aa: CASSLYPGRGTEAFF
v_gene: TRBV7-9; j_gene: TRBJ1-1; CDR3aa: CASSQNTEAFF
v_gene: TRBV19; j_gene: TRBJ1-1; CDR3aa: CASSPRGGVGEAFF
v_gene: TRBV6-5; j_gene: TRBJ2-4; CDR3aa: CASSYAGAKNIQYF
v_gene: TRBV12-3/TRBV12-4; j_gene: TRBJ1-2; CDR3aa: CASSLTASYGYTF
v_gene: TRBV10-3; j_gene: TRBJ1-6; CDR3aa: CAISEGKSSYNSPLHF
v_gene: TRBV19; j_gene: TRBJ1-2; CDR3aa: CASSSYSGQGASGYTF
v_gene: TRBV10-2; j_gene: TRBJ2-7; CDR3aa: CASSEQGAKGYEQYF
v_gene: TRBV7-7; j_gene: TRBJ2-5; CDR3aa: CASSRGTSGSRETQYF
v_gene: TRBV4-2; j_gene: TRBJ1-6; CDR3aa: CASSQGDRDNSPLHF
v_gene: TRBV28; j_gene: TRBJ1-4; CDR3aa: CASSPYRGSNEKLFF
v_gene: TRBV30; j_gene: TRBJ1-1; CDR3aa: CAWSEGPKNTEAFF
v_gene: TRBV19; j_gene: TRBJ1-2; CDR3aa: CASSSGGLNYGYTF
v_gene: TRBV30; j_gene: TRBJ1-2; CDR3aa: CAWSVGTGLGYTF
v_gene: TRBV3-1/TRBV3-2; j_gene: TRBJ2-1; CDR3aa: CASSQAQSSYNEQFF
v_gene: TRBV6-5; j_gene: TRBJ1-2; CDR3aa: CASSSRTGGVKSGYTF
v_gene: TRBV10-3; j_gene: TRBJ2-1; CDR3aa: CAISEPKLAFLGNEQFF
v_gene: TRBV2; j_gene: TRBJ1-2; CDR3aa: CASLRTRGANYGYTF
v_gene: TRBV4-2; j_gene: TRBJ2-2; CDR3aa: CASSQDRSGGESGELFF
v_gene: TRBV5-5; j_gene: TRBJ2-2; CDR3aa: CASSYTSTGELFF
v_gene: TRBV6-1; j_gene: TRBJ2-7; CDR3aa: CASSEEGQGTDEQYF
v_gene: TRBV24-1; j_gene: TRBJ2-5; CDR3aa: CATSEAGTGGETQYF
v_gene: TRBV9; j_gene: TRBJ2-1; CDR3aa: CASSVGAGLYNEQFF
v_gene: TRBV7-2; j_gene: TRBJ2-2; CDR3aa: CASSFRRVRTGELFF
v_gene: TRBV6-5; j_gene: TRBJ2-7; CDR3aa: CASRRQGGAYEQYF
v_gene: TRBV6-1; j_gene: TRBJ2-7; CDR3aa: CASTPRQGASYEQYF
v_gene: TRBV5-6; j_gene: TRBJ2-7; CDR3aa: CASSTGQEIPAYEQYF
v_gene: TRBV7-3; j_gene: TRBJ1-1; CDR3aa: CASSLRAGDRTEAFF
v_gene: TRBV5-5; j_gene: TRBJ2-7; CDR3aa: CASSLGGGYEQYF
v_gene: TRBV10-3; j_gene: TRBJ2-3; CDR3aa: CAISESGRRTDTQYF
v_gene: TRBV27; j_gene: TRBJ2-7; CDR3aa: CASRPADSYEQYF
v_gene: TRBV4-1; j_gene: TRBJ2-7; CDR3aa: CASSQGGWGEQYF
v_gene: TRBV13; j_gene: TRBJ2-1; CDR3aa: CASSSSQGAGYNEQFF
v_gene: TRBV11-2; j_gene: TRBJ2-1; CDR3aa: CASSFMGALAGVEQFF
v_gene: TRBV24-1; j_gene: TRBJ2-3; CDR3aa: CATSDSGTGPVDTQYF